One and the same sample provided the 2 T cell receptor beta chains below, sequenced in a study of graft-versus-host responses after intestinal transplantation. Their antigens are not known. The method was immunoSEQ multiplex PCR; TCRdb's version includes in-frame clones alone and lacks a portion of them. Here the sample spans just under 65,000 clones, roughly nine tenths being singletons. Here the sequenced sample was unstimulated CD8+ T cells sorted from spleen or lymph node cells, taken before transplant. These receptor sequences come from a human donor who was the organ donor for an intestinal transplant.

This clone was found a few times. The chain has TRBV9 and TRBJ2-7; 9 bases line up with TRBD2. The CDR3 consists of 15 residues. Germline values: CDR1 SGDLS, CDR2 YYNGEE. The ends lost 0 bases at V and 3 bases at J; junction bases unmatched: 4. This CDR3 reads CASSVDRAGGYEQYF. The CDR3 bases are TGTGCCAGCAGCGTAGATCGAGCGGGAGGCTACGAGCAGTACTTC.

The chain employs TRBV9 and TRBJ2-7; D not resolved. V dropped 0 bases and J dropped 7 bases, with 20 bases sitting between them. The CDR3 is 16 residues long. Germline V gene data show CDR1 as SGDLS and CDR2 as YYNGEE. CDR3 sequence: CASSVGGRMPPWEQYF. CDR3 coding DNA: TGTGCCAGCAGCGTAGGAGGTCGCATGCCCCCCTGGGAGCAGTACTTC.